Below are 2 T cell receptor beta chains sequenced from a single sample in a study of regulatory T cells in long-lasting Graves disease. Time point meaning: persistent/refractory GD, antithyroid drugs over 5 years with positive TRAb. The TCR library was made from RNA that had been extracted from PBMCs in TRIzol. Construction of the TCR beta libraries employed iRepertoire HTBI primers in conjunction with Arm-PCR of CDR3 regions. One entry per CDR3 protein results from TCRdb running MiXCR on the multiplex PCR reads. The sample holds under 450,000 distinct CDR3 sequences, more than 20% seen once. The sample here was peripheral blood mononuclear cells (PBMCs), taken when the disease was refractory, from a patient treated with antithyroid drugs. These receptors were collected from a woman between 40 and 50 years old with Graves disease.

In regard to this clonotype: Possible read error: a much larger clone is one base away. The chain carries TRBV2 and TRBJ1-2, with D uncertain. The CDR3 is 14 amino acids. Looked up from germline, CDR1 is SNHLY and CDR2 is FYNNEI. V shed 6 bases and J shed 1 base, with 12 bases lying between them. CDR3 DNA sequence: TGTGCCAGCAGGTCACATAAGGTTAACTATGGCTACACCTTC. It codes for CASRSHKVNYGYTF.

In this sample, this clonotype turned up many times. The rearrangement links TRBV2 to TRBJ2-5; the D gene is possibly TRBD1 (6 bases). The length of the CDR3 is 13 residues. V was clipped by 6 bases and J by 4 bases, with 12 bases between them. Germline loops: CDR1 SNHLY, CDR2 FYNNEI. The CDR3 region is CASSPGQRETQYF. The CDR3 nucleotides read TGTGCCAGCAGCCCCGGACAGCGAGAGACCCAGTACTTC.